Listed below are T cell receptor beta chains from one sample, sequenced in a study of control samples from healthy donors and cancer patients. Using immunoSEQ multiplex PCR, the repertoire was profiled, and TCRdb retains in-frame clones only, with some absent. Here the sample spans fewer than 95,000 clones, roughly nine tenths being singletons. Input material: blood. The origin of the receptors is a man aged 25-45 years in good health. Both conserved end residues are part of each CDR3. D genes are given only for firm matches. Size values are once, few and many counts, or a class for expanded clones, and some rows have none.

>-|TRBV24-1|TRBJ2-1|-
TGTGCCACCAGTGATTCTCTGGGATCTTGGAATGAGCAGTTCTTC
CATSDSLGSWNEQFF
>-|TRBV5-1|TRBJ1-3|TRBD1
TGCGCCAGCAGCGAAGACAGGGGGTCTGGAAACACCATATATTTT
CASSEDRGSGNTIYF
>-|TRBV5-1|TRBJ2-1|-
TGCGCCAGCCGAGGGGGGTATGGTAATGAGCAGTTCTTC
CASRGGYGNEQFF
>-|TRBV6-6|TRBJ1-6|-
TGTGCCAGCGTTCCCGGATCCTATAATTCACCCCTCCACTTT
CASVPGSYNSPLHF
>-|TRBV6-1|TRBJ2-1|TRBD1
TGTGCCAGCAGTGAAAGCTGGAGACAGGGGGCCAATGAGCAGTTCTTC
CASSESWRQGANEQFF
>-|TRBV9|TRBJ2-5|-
TGTGCCAGCAGCGTCGATAGCGGCCAAGAGACCCAGTACTTC
CASSVDSGQETQYF
>-|TRBV7-3|TRBJ2-6|-
TGTGCCAGCAGCCGACAGGTTGTAGACCCTGGGGCCAACGTCCTGACTTTC
CASSRQVVDPGANVLTF
>-|TRBV4-1|TRBJ2-2|TRBD1
TGCGCCAGCAGCCAGGACAGGGTAACCGGGGAGCTGTTTTTT
CASSQDRVTGELFF
>-|TRBV3-1/TRBV3-2|TRBJ2-5|-
TGTGCCAGCAGCCAGGGCGTGGGGACCCAGTACTTC
CASSQGVGTQYF
>-|TRBV5-1|TRBJ1-5|-
TGCGCCAGCAGCTTGGCCGAGGGCAATCAGCCCCAGCATTTT
CASSLAEGNQPQHF
>few|TRBV7-2|TRBJ1-2|TRBD1
TGTGCCAGCAGCCCAACTCAGGGGGCCCAATATGGCTACACCTTC
CASSPTQGAQYGYTF
>-|TRBV6-2/TRBV6-3|TRBJ2-7|TRBD2
TGTGCCAGCAGTTCGGGACTAGCGGGGGCCTACGAGCAGTACTTC
CASSSGLAGAYEQYF
>-|TRBV19|TRBJ1-4|TRBD1
TGTGCCAGTAGTAAACAGGGGGGCCTTAGTGAAAAACTGTTTTTT
CASSKQGGLSEKLFF
>-|TRBV19|TRBJ1-5|TRBD1
TGTGCCAGTAGACCATCGACAGGGGGACGCAATCAGCCCCAGCATTTT
CASRPSTGGRNQPQHF
>once|TRBV6-5|TRBJ1-2|-
TGTGCCAGCAGTTACGTGAGGACCGGAGGGGGCTATGGCTACACCTTC
CASSYVRTGGGYGYTF
>-|TRBV12-5|TRBJ1-4|-
TGTGCTAGTGGTTTGGTAAGGGGTGAAAAACTGTTTTTT
CASGLVRGEKLFF